A single sample gave rise to the 5 T cell receptor beta chains below, sequenced in a study of OX40 agonist ivuxolimab in advanced cancers. The table came from immunoSEQ multiplex PCR; TCRdb's copy has only in-frame clones and leaves some out. The table has about 86,000 clones, 89% seen once; the top ten hold about 0.2%. The source was CD4+ or CD8+ T cells sorted from blood, collected in a trial of the OX40 agonist ivuxolimab. The receptors come from an adult with an advanced solid tumor such as melanoma, head and neck, liver or kidney cancer.

The chain combines TRBV6-6 with TRBJ2-7; D might be TRBD2 (6 bases). Between the trimmed V and J ends, which lost 7 bases and 2 bases, there was a span of 18 bases. The germline gives CDR1 MNHNY, CDR2 SVGAGI (reference sequence). The CDR3 runs 15 residues. CDR3 residues: CASKPIGGTTYEQYV. CDR3 in DNA: TGTGCCAGCAAGCCGATCGGGGGAACGACCTACGAGCAGTACGTC.

This chain links TRBV5-1 with TRBJ2-3, with D uncertain. CDR1 is SGHRS and CDR2 is YFSETQ in the germline V gene. CDR3 length: 16 residues. V dropped 2 bases and J dropped 1 base, with 14 bases sitting between them. The CDR3 DNA is TGCGCCAGCAGCTTTGACGGCGATCCGGGCACAGATACGCAGTATTTT. Its translation: CASSFDGDPGTDTQYF.

This rearrangement joins TRBV27 to TRBJ1-6, with D maybe TRBD1 (5 bases). In germline, CDR1 is MNHEY, CDR2 SMNVEV (reference sequence). V lost 0 bases, J lost 0 bases, and 15 bases lay in between. The CDR3 totals 19 residues. CDR3 DNA: TGTGCCAGCAGTTTATCGCAGACCCCAGGGAGCTCCTATAATTCACCCCTCCACTTT. This codes for CASSLSQTPGSSYNSPLHF.

The chain joins TRBV19 to TRBJ1-5; D gene ambiguous. V dropped 6 bases and J dropped 2 bases, with 8 bases sitting between them. Germline assignment: CDR1 LNHDA and CDR2 SQIVND (reference sequence). The CDR3 covers 13 residues. CDR3 DNA: TGTGCCAGTAGGGTAGAAGGCAATCAGCCCCAGCATTTT. Protein product: CASRVEGNQPQHF. Full variable domain (remainder filled in from reference TRBV19 and TRBJ1-5): DGGITQSPKYLFRKEGQNVTLSCEQNLNHDAMYWYRQDPGQGLRLIYYSQIVNDFQKGDIAEGYSVSREKKESFPLTVTSAQKNPTAFYLCASRVEGNQPQHFGDGTRLSIL.

The J gene is TRBJ2-5, the V gene TRBV4-2; perhaps TRBD2 as D (6 bases). With 5 bases removed from V and 2 bases from J, the gap between germline ends came to 12 bases. CDR1 and CDR2 from the germline V gene are LGHNA and YNFKEQ. The CDR3 consists of 14 residues. CDR3 amino acids: CASSAGTLQETQYF. Written as DNA, the CDR3 is TGTGCCAGCAGCGCTGGGACTTTACAAGAGACCCAGTACTTC.